This T cell receptor beta chain appears in the sequencing data of a study of blood T cells in healthy people across ages. Study observations and caveats: Higher diversity and more naive CD4+ cells were features of long-lived donors, compared to aged donors.

CDR1 is MGHRA and CDR2 is YSYEKL in the germline V gene. CDR3 length: 18 amino acids. The J segment lost 4 bases and the V segment lost 1 base, leaving 6 bases of the junction unmatched. Remarks on this clonotype: Its antigen is still unknown.

The authors ran a second PCR of about 7 to 11 cycles using a sample-barcoded 5' primer and a J-beta primer mix. TCRdb fed the 5' RACE reads into MiXCR, producing one record per CDR3 protein. Seen here are 920,000 or so distinct CDR3 sequences, 45% observed once, and the top ten hold 15% to 20%. Sequenced input: blood. The source of this sequence is a woman aged 60 to 75 in good health. The rearrangement uses TRBV4-1 and TRBJ2-5, with 16 bases aligning to TRBD2. The CDR3 reads CASSQVGLAGGLGETQYF. As DNA, the CDR3 is TGCGCCAGCAGCCAAGTGGGACTAGCGGGAGGGCTTGGAGAGACCCAGTACTTC.